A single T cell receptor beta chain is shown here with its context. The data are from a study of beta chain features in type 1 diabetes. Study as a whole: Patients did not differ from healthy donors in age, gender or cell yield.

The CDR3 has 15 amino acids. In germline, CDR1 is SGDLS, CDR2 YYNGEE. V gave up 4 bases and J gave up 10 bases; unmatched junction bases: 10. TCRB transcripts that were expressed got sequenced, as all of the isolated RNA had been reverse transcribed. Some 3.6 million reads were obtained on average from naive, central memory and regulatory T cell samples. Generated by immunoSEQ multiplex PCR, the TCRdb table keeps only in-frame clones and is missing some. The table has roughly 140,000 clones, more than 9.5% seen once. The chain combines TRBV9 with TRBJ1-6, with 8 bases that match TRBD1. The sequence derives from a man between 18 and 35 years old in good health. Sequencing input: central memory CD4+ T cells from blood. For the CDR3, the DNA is TGTGCCAGCAGCCCACACGACAGGGGCAACTCACCCCTCCACTTT. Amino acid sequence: CASSPHDRGNSPLHF.